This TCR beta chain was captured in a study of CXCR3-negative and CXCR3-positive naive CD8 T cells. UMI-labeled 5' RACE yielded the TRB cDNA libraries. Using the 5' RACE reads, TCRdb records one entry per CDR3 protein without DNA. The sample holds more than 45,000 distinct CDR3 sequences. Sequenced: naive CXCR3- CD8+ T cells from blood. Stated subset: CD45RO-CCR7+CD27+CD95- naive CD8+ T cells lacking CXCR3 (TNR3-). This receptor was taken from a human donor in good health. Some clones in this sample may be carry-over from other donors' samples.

The CDR3 protein is CASSVPRSYEQYF. V and J are TRBV12-3 or TRBV12-4 and TRBJ2-7; TCRdb proposes TRBD1, but this gene call is untestable without DNA. This CDR3 is built from 13 residues.